A single sample is the source of the 12 T cell receptor beta chains below, sequenced in a study of T cell responses to AZD1222 COVID-19 vaccine. Clones were read by immunoSEQ multiplex PCR, and TCRdb kept only the in-frame ones, dropping some. The sample holds about 69,000 clones, 83% seen once. The material sequenced was peripheral blood, taken 28 days after the second AZD1222 dose. Receptors were obtained from an adult who received the AZD1222 COVID-19 vaccine.

The rearrangement links TRBV2 to TRBJ1-1; no clear D. Germline loops: CDR1 SNHLY, CDR2 FYNNEI. Trimming stripped 4 bases from V and 10 bases from J, with 16 bases between. This CDR3 has 13 residues. CDR3 protein: CASSGTSWVGAFF. The CDR3 DNA follows: TGTGCCAGCAGTGGAACCTCCTGGGTAGGAGCTTTCTTT.

This rearrangement joins TRBV5-1 to TRBJ1-1, with D possibly being TRBD1 (5 bases). V was shortened by 3 bases and J by 11 bases, with 14 bases between the two germline ends. Germline values: CDR1 SGHRS, CDR2 YFSETQ. The CDR3 sequence is 12 residues long. CDR3 protein: CASSYNRDGAFF. The CDR3 DNA reads as TGCGCCAGCAGCTATAACCGGGACGGGGCTTTCTTT.

The V call is TRBV7-2, the J call TRBJ2-1; weak D call: TRBD2 (5 bases). V was clipped by 5 bases and J by 5 bases, with 10 bases between them. The CDR3 is 13 amino acids. Germline V CDR1 and CDR2: SGHTA, FQGNSA. The DNA of the CDR3 is TGTGCCAGCAGCGGGAGTGCCAACAATGAGCAGTTCTTC. This gives the protein CASSGSANNEQFF.

This clone is a singleton in its sample. The rearrangement links TRBV6-1 to TRBJ1-1; D gene unclear. The CDR3 spans 13 residues. CDR1 is MNHNS and CDR2 is SASEGT in the germline V gene. V gave up 2 bases and J gave up 5 bases, with 9 bases separating them. CDR3 sequence reads: CASSETAATEAFF. The CDR3 DNA reads TGTGCCAGCAGTGAAACAGCAGCTACTGAAGCTTTCTTT.

The V and J genes are TRBV27 and TRBJ2-7; the match to TRBD2 covers 10 bases. Per the germline V gene, CDR1 is MNHEY and CDR2 is SMNVEV (reference sequence). There are 16 residues in the CDR3. V was pared by 5 bases and J by 2 bases, with 9 bases of the junction left unmatched. The CDR3 DNA follows: TGTGCCAGCAGTCTAAAAGGGACTAGCGCAACCTACGAGCAGTACTTC. Its translation: CASSLKGTSATYEQYF.

This chain connects TRBV19 to TRBJ1-1; D ambiguous. The V gene's germline CDR1 is LNHDA and CDR2 SQIVND (reference sequence). This CDR3 is 15 amino acids long. Trimming removed 5 bases from V and 2 bases from J, with 15 bases in between. The CDR3 region has the DNA TGTGCCAGTAGTGGGCTGGGCCGAAGAAACACTGAAGCTTTCTTT. It yields the protein CASSGLGRRNTEAFF.

V gene TRBV10-3 combines with J gene TRBJ2-1; 12 nucleotides agree with TRBD2. V gave up 0 bases and J gave up 9 bases; unmatched junction bases: 6. CDR1 ENHRY and CDR2 SYGVKD come from the germline V gene. The CDR3 contains 16 residues. CDR3 DNA sequence: TGTGCCATCAGTGAGTCGACTAGCGGGGGAGTTGGTGAGCAGTTCTTC. This encodes CAISESTSGGVGEQFF.

The rearrangement uses TRBV11-3 and TRBJ2-1; TRBD1 agrees at 8 bases. Germline CDR1 SGHNT, CDR2 YENEEA. The CDR3 is made up of 15 amino acids. Trimming took 5 bases from V and 4 from J; bases not matched to a gene: 7. CDR3 DNA sequence: TGTGCCAGCAGCCCCCCCGACAGGGGATACAATGAGCAGTTCTTC. It is translated as CASSPPDRGYNEQFF.

The chain carries TRBV3-1 (or the pseudogene TRBV3-2) and TRBJ2-2, with TRBD2 matching 7 bases. V shed 4 bases and J 4 bases; nucleotides not matched to a gene: 9. Germline assignment: CDR1 LGHDT and CDR2 YNNKEL (reference sequence). The CDR3 spans 16 residues. The CDR3 nucleotides are TGTGCCAGCAGCCCATGGTCTGGGGGGGGCACCGGGGAGCTGTTTTTT. Its translation: CASSPWSGGGTGELFF.

This rearrangement joins TRBV6-5 to TRBJ1-4; 7 bases map to TRBD1. The CDR3 spans 14 residues. The V and J ends lost 5 bases and 7 bases, in that order; junction bases with no gene match: 7. The germline CDR1 and CDR2 sequences are MNHEY and SVGAGI. The CDR3, as DNA: TGTGCCAGCAGTAACAGGGGAGGCAGTGAAAAACTGTTTTTT. It codes for CASSNRGGSEKLFF.

Only one count was recorded for this clone. V is TRBV18 and J is TRBJ1-1; D gene unclear. Germline V gene data show CDR1 as KGHSH and CDR2 as LQKENI. The CDR3 sequence is 15 residues long. The V gene lost 2 bases and the J gene lost 1 base, with 11 bases spanning the gap. The CDR3 loop reads CASSPMQAKNTEAFF. CDR3 DNA sequence: TGTGCCAGCTCACCAATGCAGGCGAAGAACACTGAAGCTTTCTTT.

This clone was recorded only once. The V and J genes are TRBV3-1 (or the pseudogene TRBV3-2) and TRBJ2-2, with D perhaps matching TRBD2 (5 bases). Germline CDR1 and CDR2: LGHDT and YNNKEL (reference sequence). The V end lost 8 bases, the J end lost 4 bases, and 11 bases lay between the germline ends. The CDR3 is made up of 13 amino acids. The CDR3 sequence: CASCPGITGELFF. CDR3 DNA: TGTGCCAGCTGTCCGGGGATCACCGGGGAGCTGTTTTTT.